This TCR beta chain was identified in a study of regulatory T cells in long-lasting Graves disease. This clonotype has a handful of counts. Germline values: CDR1 SQVTM, CDR2 ANQGSEA. This CDR3 comprises 14 residues. Library construction for TCR beta used iRepertoire HTBI primers and Arm-PCR of CDR3 regions. Under the authors' procedure: Identified across the samples were approximately 60 TRBV segments and around 14 TRBJ segments. TCRdb reprocessed the multiplex PCR reads with MiXCR, giving one entry per CDR3 protein. TCRdb's processing, not the authors' own work, is the source of the V and J calls. The sample has 400,000 to 550,000 distinct CDR3 sequences; about a sixth are singletons. Time point noted: newly diagnosed GD, antithyroid drugs for less than 3 months. RNA extracted from PBMCs served as the sequencing template. These sequences were also reported in another study, on T cells in Graves' hyperthyroidism and ophthalmopathy. Per that study: An initial round of RT-PCR targeting the TCR CDR3 relied on the HTBI primer set.

The rearrangement joins TRBV29-1 to TRBJ1-1; D gene unclear. The source of this sequence is a woman in her 30s with Graves disease. Sequencing used peripheral blood mononuclear cells (PBMCs), obtained at new diagnosis, from a patient treated with antithyroid drugs. In nucleotides, the CDR3 is TGCAACGCGTACAGCATTACCTCAAACACTGAAGCTTTCTTT. Its translation: CNAYSITSNTEAFF. The full variable domain, in which reference TRBV29-1 and TRBJ1-1 provide the parts outside the CDR3, is SAVISQKPSRDICQRGTSLTIQCQVDSQVTMMFWYRQQPGQSLTLIATANQGSEATYESGFVIDKFPISRPNLTFSTLTVSNMSPEDSSIYLCNAYSITSNTEAFFGQGTRLTVV.